The rows below give T cell receptor beta chains drawn from one sample of a study of identical twins. TCRdb re-called the 5' RACE reads through MiXCR, storing one row per CDR3 protein. This table has roughly 710,000 distinct CDR3 sequences, roughly 6.2% appearing once. The sample taken for sequencing was naive T cells sorted from blood. The receptors come from a man aged 18 to 30 in good health. The CDR3 runs from the conserved cysteine through the conserved F or W. D genes are given only for firm matches. For some rows the clone size is stated as once, few or many, or as a class when expanded; others skip it.

clone_size | d_call | j_call | cdr3_length | v_call | cdr3_aa | cdr3_nt
many | TRBD2 | TRBJ2-1 | 14 | TRBV4-3 | CASSQDDLAGVWVF | TGCGCCAGCAGCCAAGATGATCTAGCGGGAGTTTGGGTCTTC
- | - | TRBJ2-7 | 16 | TRBV29-1 | CSVEGPGGTSSYEQYF | TGCAGCGTTGAAGGCCCAGGGGGGACTAGTTCCTACGAGCAGTACTTC
many | - | TRBJ2-1 | 16 | TRBV20-1 | CSARPGTPGYYNEQFF | TGCAGTGCTAGGCCCGGGACTCCCGGTTACTACAATGAGCAGTTCTTC
many | - | TRBJ2-2 | 19 | TRBV21-1 | CASSARLIRGTVNTGELFF | TGTGCCAGCAGCGCGAGACTAATTCGGGGGACCGTTAACACCGGGGAGCTGTTTTTT
- | TRBD1 | TRBJ2-6 | 16 | TRBV28 | CASSLRQGAGANVLTF | TGTGCCAGCAGTCTCCGACAGGGGGCAGGGGCCAACGTCCTGACTTTC
- | TRBD2 | TRBJ2-1 | 15 | TRBV5-1 | CASRTSGRAANEQFF | TGCGCCAGCAGGACTAGCGGGAGGGCCGCCAATGAGCAGTTCTTC
many | TRBD1 | TRBJ1-3 | 16 | TRBV12-3/TRBV12-4 | CASSFQGARSGNTIYF | TGTGCCAGCAGTTTTCAGGGGGCTCGGTCTGGAAACACCATATATTTT
few | - | TRBJ1-6 | 13 | TRBV12-3/TRBV12-4 | CASSLRLPSPLHF | TGTGCCAGCAGTTTACGGCTCCCCTCACCCCTCCACTTT
few | - | TRBJ1-5 | 15 | TRBV9 | CASSAGAPRKGPQHF | TGTGCCAGCAGCGCCGGCGCACCCCGCAAGGGGCCCCAGCATTTT
few | - | TRBJ2-2 | 13 | TRBV5-1 | CASSGGAGGELFF | TGCGCCAGCAGTGGAGGGGCAGGGGGAGAGCTGTTTTTT
many | - | TRBJ2-5 | 13 | TRBV9 | CASSVGRSETQYF | TGTGCCAGCAGCGTTGGCCGCTCGGAGACCCAGTACTTC
many | TRBD2 | TRBJ2-1 | 13 | TRBV20-1 | CSARRTSDNEQFF | TGCAGTGCCAGACGGACTAGCGACAATGAGCAGTTCTTC
few | - | TRBJ2-1 | 17 | TRBV30 | CAWSGFSSTVIGNEQFF | TGTGCCTGGAGTGGGTTCTCTTCCACGGTGATTGGGAATGAGCAGTTCTTC
- | - | TRBJ2-1 | 13 | TRBV7-3 | CASSSLNTGKVFF | TGTGCCAGCAGCTCCCTTAACACGGGTAAGGTGTTCTTC
few | - | TRBJ2-1 | 17 | TRBV12-3/TRBV12-4 | CASSLTPGLSSYNEQFF | TGTGCCAGCAGTTTGACACCGGGACTTAGCTCCTACAATGAGCAGTTCTTC
- | TRBD2 | TRBJ2-1 | 15 | TRBV6-5 | CASSYDSPGGRTQFF | TGTGCCAGCAGTTACGACAGCCCGGGAGGTCGGACCCAGTTCTTC
many | - | TRBJ2-1 | 14 | TRBV20-1 | CSARPVSSYNEQFF | TGCAGTGCTAGACCCGTCAGCTCCTACAATGAGCAGTTCTTC
many | - | TRBJ1-2 | 13 | TRBV20-1 | CSALSSGQGGYTF | TGCAGTGCCCTATCATCGGGACAAGGCGGCTACACCTTC
- | - | TRBJ2-3 | 13 | TRBV5-1 | CASSLGSEGTQYF | TGCGCCAGCAGCTTGGGTAGTGAGGGTACGCAGTATTTT
many | TRBD2 | TRBJ2-3 | 17 | TRBV5-5 | CASSLMTSGRGADTQYF | TGTGCCAGCAGCTTGATGACTAGCGGGAGAGGGGCAGATACGCAGTATTTT
many | TRBD2 | TRBJ2-1 | 14 | TRBV29-1 | CSVPTSGRALEQFF | TGCAGCGTGCCCACTAGCGGGAGGGCCCTTGAGCAGTTCTTC